This passage covers 10 T cell receptor beta chains from one sample sequenced in a study of T cell responses to AZD1222 COVID-19 vaccine. The protocol was immunoSEQ multiplex PCR, while the TCRdb copy is restricted to in-frame clones and leaves out a portion. In the table there are fewer than 200,000 clones, 87% of which are singletons. This sample comprised peripheral blood, obtained 28 days after the second AZD1222 dose. These receptor sequences come from an adult who received the AZD1222 COVID-19 vaccine.

The rearrangement joins TRBV30 to TRBJ1-5, with 12 bases matching TRBD1. The germline gives CDR1 GTSNPN, CDR2 SVGIG (reference sequence). The V and J ends lost 5 bases and 9 bases, in that order; junction bases with no gene match: 11. The CDR3 contains 15 residues. DNA of the CDR3: TGTGCCTGGGACTCGGGGACAGGGGGCTTGAGGCCCCAGCATTTT. Its translation: CAWDSGTGGLRPQHF.

The V and J genes are TRBV2 and TRBJ1-2, with 7 nucleotides matching TRBD1. Germline V gene data show CDR1 as SNHLY and CDR2 as FYNNEI. The ends lost 6 bases at V and 3 bases at J; junction bases unmatched: 4. The CDR3 runs to 13 residues. Written as DNA, the CDR3 is TGTGCCAGCAGGCCGACAGGGCACTATGGCTACACCTTC. It encodes CASRPTGHYGYTF.

This chain links TRBV5-4 with TRBJ2-3; D possibly corresponds to TRBD2 (6 bases). The germline V gene encodes CDR1 SGHNT and CDR2 YYREEE (reference sequence). The length of the CDR3 is 16 residues. Deletions cut 4 bases from V and 3 bases from J, with 18 bases between. CDR3 bases: TGTGCCAGCAGCCGTAAGTCCGCGGGGCCGACAGATACGCAGTATTTT. Its translation: CASSRKSAGPTDTQYF. Variable domain in full (rest from reference TRBV5-4 and TRBJ2-3): ETGVTQSPTHLIKTRGQQVTLRCSSQSGHNTVSWYQQALGQGPQFIFQYYREEENGRGNFPPRFSGLQFPNYSSELNVNALELDDSALYLCASSRKSAGPTDTQYFGPGTRLTVL.

The V call is TRBV29-1, the J call TRBJ2-3; 9 bases are a match to TRBD2. The CDR3 is made up of 15 amino acids. Germline-derived CDR1 and CDR2 are SQVTM and ANQGSEA. Trimming took 7 bases from V and 5 from J; bases not matched to a gene: 13. The CDR3 nucleotides read TGCAGCGCCGACCCCGGACTAGCGCGGGGAGATACGCAGTATTTT. Translation: CSADPGLARGDTQYF.

CDR3 DNA: TGTGCCACCCAACTAGGGCAGGGTAATGAAAAACTGTTTTTT. This encodes CATQLGQGNEKLFF. The V and J genes are TRBV6-5 and TRBJ1-4; possible D gene TRBD1, 5 bases. V was shortened by 10 bases and J by 4 bases, with 16 bases between the two germline ends. The CDR3 is 14 residues long. CDR1 MNHEY and CDR2 SVGAGI come from the germline V gene.

This clone was found once. Relative to the germline gene, one junction end is altered; a read error may explain this. This sequence joins TRBV5-1 and TRBJ2-5; D is possibly TRBD2 (6 bases). The CDR3 has 16 amino acids. The V gene's germline CDR1 is SGHRS and CDR2 YFSETQ. The CDR3 is CATSLGPGGGVETQYF. CDR3 in DNA: TGCGCCACCAGCTTGGGTCCCGGGGGTGGAGTTGAGACCCAGTACTTC.

The rearrangement links TRBV15 to TRBJ2-3, with D maybe TRBD1 (5 bases). V was pared by 3 bases and J by 6 bases, with 13 bases between. Germline CDR1 reads LNHNV; CDR2 reads YYDKDF (reference sequence). This CDR3 has 14 amino acids. The CDR3 loop reads CATSRPGAGDTQYF. For the CDR3, the DNA is TGTGCCACCAGCAGGCCTGGGGCCGGGGATACGCAGTATTTT.

Written as DNA, the CDR3 is TGTGCCAGCAGTCCGGGACACCGCTACGAGCAGTACTTC. It specifies CASSPGHRYEQYF. This chain joins TRBV27 and TRBJ2-7; the D gene is possibly TRBD1 (6 bases). The V end lost 5 bases, the J end lost 3 bases, and 11 bases lay between the germline ends. CDR1 and CDR2 (germline): MNHEY, SMNVEV (reference sequence). This CDR3 is 13 amino acids long.

As DNA, the CDR3 is TGTGCCAGCAGTTACGGAAACAATCAGCCCCAGCATTTT. Protein product: CASSYGNNQPQHF. This chain uses TRBV6-5 with TRBJ1-5; D is unclear. The CDR3 runs to 13 residues. With 2 bases removed from V and 3 bases from J, the gap between germline ends came to 5 bases. Per germline, CDR1 MNHEY and CDR2 SVGAGI.

The chain is built from TRBV18 and TRBJ1-3, with TRBD1 as a possible D gene (5 bases). Germline V gene data show CDR1 as KGHSH and CDR2 as LQKENI. The germline V and J ends were trimmed by 1 base and 2 bases, with 12 bases remaining between them. CDR3 length: 16 amino acids. The CDR3: CASSPLQGLAGNTIYF. CDR3 coding DNA: TGTGCCAGCTCACCACTCCAGGGTCTTGCTGGAAACACCATATATTTT.